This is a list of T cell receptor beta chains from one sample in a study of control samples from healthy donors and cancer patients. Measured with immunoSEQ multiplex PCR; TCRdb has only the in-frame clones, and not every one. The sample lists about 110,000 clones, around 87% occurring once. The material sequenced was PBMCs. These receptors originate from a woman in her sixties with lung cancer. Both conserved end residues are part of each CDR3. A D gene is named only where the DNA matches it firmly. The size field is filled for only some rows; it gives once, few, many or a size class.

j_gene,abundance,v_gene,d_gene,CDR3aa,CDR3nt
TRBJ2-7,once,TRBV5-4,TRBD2,CASTSGGRGEQYF,TGTGCCAGCACCAGTGGCGGGAGAGGTGAGCAGTACTTC
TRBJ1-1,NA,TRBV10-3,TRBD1,CASVSLGTGNTEAFF,TGTGCCAGCGTCTCCCTCGGGACAGGAAACACTGAAGCTTTCTTT
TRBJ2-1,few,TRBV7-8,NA,CASSLAVLVPDYNEQFF,TGTGCCAGCAGCTTGGCCGTACTAGTCCCAGACTACAATGAGCAGTTCTTC
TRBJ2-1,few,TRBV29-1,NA,CSVGKQWGHNEQFF,TGCAGCGTTGGGAAACAGTGGGGTCACAATGAGCAGTTCTTC
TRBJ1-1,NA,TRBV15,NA,CATSTGRNTEAFF,TGTGCCACCAGCACAGGACGCAACACTGAAGCTTTCTTT
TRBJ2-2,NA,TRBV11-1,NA,CASSPLLGTFTGELFF,TGTGCCAGCAGCCCTCTTTTGGGGACGTTTACCGGGGAGCTGTTTTTT
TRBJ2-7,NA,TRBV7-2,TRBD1,CASSFGQGGYEQYF,TGTGCCAGCAGCTTCGGACAGGGTGGTTACGAGCAGTACTTC
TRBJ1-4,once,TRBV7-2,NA,CASSPSGLANEKLFF,TGTGCCAGCAGCCCCAGCGGATTAGCTAATGAAAAACTGTTTTTT
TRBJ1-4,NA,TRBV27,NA,CASADGSATNEKLFF,TGTGCCAGCGCAGACGGGAGTGCAACTAATGAAAAACTGTTTTTT
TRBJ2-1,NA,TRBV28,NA,CASSSGHPNEQFF,TGTGCCAGCAGTTCGGGACATCCCAATGAGCAGTTCTTC
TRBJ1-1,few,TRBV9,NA,CASSVRENTEAFF,TGTGCCAGCAGCGTCCGGGAGAACACTGAAGCTTTCTTT
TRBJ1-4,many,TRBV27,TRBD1,CASRAGQGNEKLFF,TGTGCCAGCAGGGCAGGACAGGGAAATGAAAAACTGTTTTTT
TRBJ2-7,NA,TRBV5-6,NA,CASSFSGAHEQYF,TGTGCCAGCAGCTTTTCCGGGGCCCACGAGCAGTACTTC
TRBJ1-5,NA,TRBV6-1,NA,CASSARGSLGSNQPQHF,TGTGCCAGCAGTGCGCGGGGGAGCTTAGGGAGCAATCAGCCCCAGCATTTT
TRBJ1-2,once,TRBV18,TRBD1,CASSPGPGTENTF,TGTGCCAGCTCACCAGGTCCCGGGACAGAGAACACCTTC
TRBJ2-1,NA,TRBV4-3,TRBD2,CASSRERGRGEQFF,TGCGCCAGCAGCCGCGAGCGGGGGAGGGGTGAGCAGTTCTTC
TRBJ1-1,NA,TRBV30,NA,CAWHLGGLEAFF,TGTGCCTGGCATTTGGGGGGGCTTGAAGCTTTCTTT
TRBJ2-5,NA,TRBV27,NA,CASSLGIGDVKTQYF,TGTGCCAGCAGTTTAGGGATTGGGGATGTGAAGACCCAGTACTTC
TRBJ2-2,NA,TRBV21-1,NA,CASSNRGQGGDTGELFF,TGTGCCAGCAGCAATCGGGGACAGGGCGGAGATACCGGGGAGCTGTTTTTT
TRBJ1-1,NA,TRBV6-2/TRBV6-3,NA,CASSFHRASYETEAFF,TGTGCCAGCAGTTTCCACAGGGCCAGCTACGAGACTGAAGCTTTCTTT
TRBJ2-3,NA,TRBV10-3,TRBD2,CATTSGASTDTQYF,TGTGCCACTACTAGCGGGGCCAGCACAGATACGCAGTATTTT
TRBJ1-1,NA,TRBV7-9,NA,CASSSSGAGMNTEAFF,TGTGCCAGCAGTTCTTCAGGGGCCGGAATGAACACTGAAGCTTTCTTT
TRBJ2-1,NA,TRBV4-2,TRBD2,CASSPKLAGGKEQFF,TGTGCCAGCAGCCCTAAACTAGCGGGAGGGAAAGAGCAGTTCTTC
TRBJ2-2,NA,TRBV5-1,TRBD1,CASSPPGQGTNTGELFF,TGCGCCAGCAGCCCGCCGGGACAGGGGACCAACACCGGGGAGCTGTTTTTT
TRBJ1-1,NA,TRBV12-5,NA,CASGFLGQVPATEAFF,TGTGCTAGTGGTTTCCTAGGGCAGGTCCCGGCCACTGAAGCTTTCTTT
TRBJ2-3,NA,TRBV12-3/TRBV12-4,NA,CASSLLSTDTQYF,TGTGCCAGCAGTCTCCTGAGCACAGATACGCAGTATTTT
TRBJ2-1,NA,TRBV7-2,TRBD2,CASSLEGLAASYNEQFF,TGTGCCAGCAGCTTAGAAGGGCTAGCGGCCTCCTACAATGAGCAGTTCTTC
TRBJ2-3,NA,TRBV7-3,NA,CASSLVNGVNIDTQYF,TGTGCCAGCAGCTTAGTAAATGGGGTTAATATTGATACGCAGTATTTT
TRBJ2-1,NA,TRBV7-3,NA,CASSLTQGLSNEQFF,TGTGCCAGCAGCTTAACGCAGGGGCTGAGCAATGAGCAGTTCTTC